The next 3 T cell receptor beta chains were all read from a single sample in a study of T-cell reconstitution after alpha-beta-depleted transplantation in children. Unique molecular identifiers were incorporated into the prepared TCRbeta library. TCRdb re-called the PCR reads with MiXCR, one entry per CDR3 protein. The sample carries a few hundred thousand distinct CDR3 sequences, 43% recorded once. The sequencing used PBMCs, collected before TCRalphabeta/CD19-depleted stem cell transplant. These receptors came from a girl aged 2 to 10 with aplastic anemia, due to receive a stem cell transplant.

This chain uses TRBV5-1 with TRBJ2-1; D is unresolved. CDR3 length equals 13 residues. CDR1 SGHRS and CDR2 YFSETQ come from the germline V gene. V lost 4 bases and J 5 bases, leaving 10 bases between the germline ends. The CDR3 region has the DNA TGCGCCAGCAGCATAAGTAGGGACAATGAGCAGTTCTTC. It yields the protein CASSISRDNEQFF. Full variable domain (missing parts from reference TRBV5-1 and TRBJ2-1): KAGVTQTPRYLIKTRGQQVTLSCSPISGHRSVSWYQQTPGQGLQFLFEYFSETQRNKGNFPGRFSGRQFSNSRSEMNVSTLELGDSALYLCASSISRDNEQFFGPGTRLTVL.

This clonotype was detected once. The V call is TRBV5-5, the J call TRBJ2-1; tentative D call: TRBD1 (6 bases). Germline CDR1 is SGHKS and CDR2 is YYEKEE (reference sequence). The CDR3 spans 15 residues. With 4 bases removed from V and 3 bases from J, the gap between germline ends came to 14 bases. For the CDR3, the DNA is TGTGCCAGCAGCCCTCCGGGACACCACTACAATGAGCAGTTCTTC. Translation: CASSPPGHHYNEQFF. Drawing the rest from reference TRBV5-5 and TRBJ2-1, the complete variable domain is DAGVTQSPTHLIKTRGQQVTLRCSPISGHKSVSWYQQVLGQGPQFIFQYYEKEERGRGNFPDRFSARQFPNYSSELNVNALLLGDSALYLCASSPPGHHYNEQFFGPGTRLTVL.

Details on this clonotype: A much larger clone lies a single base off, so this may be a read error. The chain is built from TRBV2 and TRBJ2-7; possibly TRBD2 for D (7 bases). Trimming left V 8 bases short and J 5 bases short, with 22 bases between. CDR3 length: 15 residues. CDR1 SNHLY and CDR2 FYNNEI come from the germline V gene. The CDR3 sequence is CASDGGGGTWNEQYF. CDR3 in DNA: TGTGCCAGCGACGGCGGGGGCGGGACTTGGAACGAGCAGTACTTC.